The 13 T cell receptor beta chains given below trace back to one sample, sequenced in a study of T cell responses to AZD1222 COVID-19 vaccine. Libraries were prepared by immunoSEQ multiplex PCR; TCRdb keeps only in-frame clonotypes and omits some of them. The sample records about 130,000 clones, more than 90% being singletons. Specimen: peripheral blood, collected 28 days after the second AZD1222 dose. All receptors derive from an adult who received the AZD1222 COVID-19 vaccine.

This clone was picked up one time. The CDR3 region is CSARKNNEQFF. In nucleotides, the CDR3 is TGCAGTGCTAGAAAGAACAATGAGCAGTTCTTC. The V call is TRBV20-1, the J call TRBJ2-1, with unresolved D. Germline V CDR1 and CDR2: DFQATT, SNEGSKA (reference sequence). Deletions cut 2 bases from V and 5 bases from J, with 4 bases between. This CDR3 has 11 amino acids.

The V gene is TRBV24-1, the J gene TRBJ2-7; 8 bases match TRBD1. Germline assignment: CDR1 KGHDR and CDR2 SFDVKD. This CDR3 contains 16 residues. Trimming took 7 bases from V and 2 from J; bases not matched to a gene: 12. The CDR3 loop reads CATSGGPGQETYEQYF. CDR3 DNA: TGTGCCACCAGCGGGGGCCCGGGACAGGAGACCTACGAGCAGTACTTC.

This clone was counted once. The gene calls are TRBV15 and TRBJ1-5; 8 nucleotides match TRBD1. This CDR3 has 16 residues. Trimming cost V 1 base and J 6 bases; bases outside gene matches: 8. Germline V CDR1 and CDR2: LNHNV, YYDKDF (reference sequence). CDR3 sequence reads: CATSRGTTGGGQPQHF. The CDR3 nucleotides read TGTGCCACCAGCAGAGGAACCACAGGGGGAGGTCAGCCCCAGCATTTT.

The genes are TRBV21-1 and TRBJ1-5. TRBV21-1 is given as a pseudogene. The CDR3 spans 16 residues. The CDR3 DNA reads TGTGCCAGCAGCTACCCTCTTTGTGTGGGCAATCAGCCCCAGCATTTT. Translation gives CASSYPLCVGNQPQHF.

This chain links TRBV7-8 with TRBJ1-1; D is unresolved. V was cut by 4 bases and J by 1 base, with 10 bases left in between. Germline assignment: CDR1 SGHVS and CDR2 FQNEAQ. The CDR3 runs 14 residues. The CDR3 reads CASSSRAENTEAFF. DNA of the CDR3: TGTGCCAGCAGCTCCCGGGCGGAGAACACTGAAGCTTTCTTT. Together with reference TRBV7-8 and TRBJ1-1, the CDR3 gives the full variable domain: GAGVSQSPRYKVAKRGQDVALRCDPISGHVSLFWYQQALGQGPEFLTYFQNEAQLDKSGLPSDRFFAERPEGSVSTLKIQRTQQEDSAVYLCASSSRAENTEAFFGQGTRLTVV.

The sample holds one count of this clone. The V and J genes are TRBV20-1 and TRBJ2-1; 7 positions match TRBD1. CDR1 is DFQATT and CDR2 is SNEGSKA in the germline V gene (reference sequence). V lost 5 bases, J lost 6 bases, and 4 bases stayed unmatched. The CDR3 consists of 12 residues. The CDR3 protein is CSAGGTVNEQFF. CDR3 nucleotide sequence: TGCAGTGCTGGTGGGACAGTCAATGAGCAGTTCTTC.

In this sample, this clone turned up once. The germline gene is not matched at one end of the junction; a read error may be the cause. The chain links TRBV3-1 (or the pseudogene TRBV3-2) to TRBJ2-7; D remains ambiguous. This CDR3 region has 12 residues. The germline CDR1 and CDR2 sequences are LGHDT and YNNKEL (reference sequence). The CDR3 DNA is TGTGCCAGCAGCCCCGTGGTGGGCAGTCCGCACTTC. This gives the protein CASSPVVGSPHF.

The CDR3 loop is CASSPLSAGTSGSDYYF. CDR3 nucleotides: TGTGCCAGCAGCCCCTTAAGCGCAGGGACTAGCGGGAGCGATTACTATTTT. V usage is TRBV28 and J usage is TRBJ2-3; 14 positions match TRBD2. V lost 6 bases to trimming and J lost 15 bases; unmatched junction nucleotides: 20. Germline-derived CDR1 and CDR2 are MDHEN and SYDVKM. The CDR3 is 17 residues long.

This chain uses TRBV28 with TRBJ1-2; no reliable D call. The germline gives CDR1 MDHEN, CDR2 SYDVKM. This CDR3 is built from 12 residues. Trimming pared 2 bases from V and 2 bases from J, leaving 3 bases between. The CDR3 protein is CASSLINYGYTF. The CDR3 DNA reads TGTGCCAGCAGTTTAATCAACTATGGCTACACCTTC.

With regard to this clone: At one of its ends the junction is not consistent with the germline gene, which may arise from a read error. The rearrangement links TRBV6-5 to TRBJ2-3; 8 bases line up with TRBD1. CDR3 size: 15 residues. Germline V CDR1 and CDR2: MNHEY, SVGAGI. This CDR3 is CAGRPPGTGTDTQYF. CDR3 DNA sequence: TGTGCCGGCAGACCCCCCGGGACAGGTACTGATACGCAGTATTTT.

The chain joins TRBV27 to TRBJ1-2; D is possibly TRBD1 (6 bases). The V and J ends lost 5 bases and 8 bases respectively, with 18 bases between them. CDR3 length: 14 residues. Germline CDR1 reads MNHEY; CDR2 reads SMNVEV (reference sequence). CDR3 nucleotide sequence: TGTGCCAGCAGTCCCCTCCCGGCAGGGGTAGGCTACACCTTC. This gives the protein CASSPLPAGVGYTF.

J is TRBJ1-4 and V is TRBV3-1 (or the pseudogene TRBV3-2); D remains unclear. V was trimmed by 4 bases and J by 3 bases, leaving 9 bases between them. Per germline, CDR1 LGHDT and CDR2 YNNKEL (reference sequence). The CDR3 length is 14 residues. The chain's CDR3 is CASSPGLSNEKLFF. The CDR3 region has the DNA TGTGCCAGCAGCCCGGGCCTATCTAATGAAAAACTGTTTTTT.

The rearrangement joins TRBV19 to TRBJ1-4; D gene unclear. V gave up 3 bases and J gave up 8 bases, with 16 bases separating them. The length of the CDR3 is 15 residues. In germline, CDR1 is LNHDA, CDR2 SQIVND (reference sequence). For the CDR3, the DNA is TGTGCCAGTAGTATCAGCGGACGAGGGAGGGAAAAACTGTTTTTT. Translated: CASSISGRGREKLFF.